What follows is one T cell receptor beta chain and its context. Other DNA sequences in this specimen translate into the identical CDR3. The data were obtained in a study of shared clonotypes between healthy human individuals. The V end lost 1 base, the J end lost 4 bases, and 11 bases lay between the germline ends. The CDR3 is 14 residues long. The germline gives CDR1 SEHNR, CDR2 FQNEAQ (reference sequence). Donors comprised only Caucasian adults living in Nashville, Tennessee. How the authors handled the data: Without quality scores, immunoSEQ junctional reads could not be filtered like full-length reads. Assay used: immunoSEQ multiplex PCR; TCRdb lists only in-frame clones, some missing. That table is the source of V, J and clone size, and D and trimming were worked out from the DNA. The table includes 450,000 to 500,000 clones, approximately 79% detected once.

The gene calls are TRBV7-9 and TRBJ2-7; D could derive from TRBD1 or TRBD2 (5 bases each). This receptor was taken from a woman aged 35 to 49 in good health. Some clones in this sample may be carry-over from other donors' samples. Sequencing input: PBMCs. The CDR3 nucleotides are TGTGCCAGCAGCTTAGGCAGGGACCCTTACGAGCAGTACTTC. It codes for CASSLGRDPYEQYF.